These T cell receptor beta chains were read from a single sample in a study of blood T cell repertoires in COVID-19. TCRdb's table, derived via immunoSEQ multiplex PCR, lists solely in-frame clones and lacks some. The profile shows a few hundred thousand clones, about 90% of them singletons. The source material was peripheral blood. These receptors were collected from a woman aged 25 to 39 with COVID-19, enrolled during active disease. Both conserved end residues are part of each CDR3. Each record gives: CDR3 length, clone size, J gene, D gene, V gene, CDR3 protein, CDR3 DNA. A D gene is named only where the DNA matches it firmly. Expanded clones are given a class, and other clones once, few, many or no size at all.

len: 16
abundance: .
j_gene: TRBJ1-4
d_gene: TRBD1
v_gene: TRBV7-9
CDR3aa: CASSPPAIGGVEKLFF
CDR3nt: TGTGCCAGCAGCCCGCCGGCGATAGGGGGCGTTGAAAAACTGTTTTTT

len: 14
abundance: .
j_gene: TRBJ2-5
d_gene: TRBD1
v_gene: TRBV7-9
CDR3aa: CASRTGTGGKTQYF
CDR3nt: TGTGCCAGCAGAACCGGGACAGGGGGAAAGACCCAGTACTTC

len: 15
abundance: .
j_gene: TRBJ1-2
d_gene: TRBD1
v_gene: TRBV4-3
CDR3aa: CASSQDYTGEDGYTF
CDR3nt: TGCGCCAGCAGCCAAGATTATACAGGGGAGGATGGCTACACCTTC

len: 14
abundance: .
j_gene: TRBJ2-2
d_gene: .
v_gene: TRBV6-5
CDR3aa: CASTRTIRTGELFF
CDR3nt: TGTGCCAGCACCCGGACTATCCGCACCGGGGAGCTGTTTTTT

len: 16
abundance: few
j_gene: TRBJ1-5
d_gene: .
v_gene: TRBV6-2/TRBV6-3
CDR3aa: CASSPNPDLRGQPQHF
CDR3nt: TGTGCCAGCAGCCCCAACCCGGACCTTCGGGGTCAGCCCCAGCATTTT

len: 13
abundance: .
j_gene: TRBJ2-2
d_gene: .
v_gene: TRBV4-1
CDR3aa: CASSQDGAGELFF
CDR3nt: TGCGCCAGCAGCCAAGACGGTGCAGGGGAGCTGTTTTTT

len: 15
abundance: .
j_gene: TRBJ2-3
d_gene: .
v_gene: TRBV11-3
CDR3aa: CASSLPGRDPDTQYF
CDR3nt: TGTGCCAGCAGCTTACCCGGGAGAGACCCAGATACGCAGTATTTT

len: 17
abundance: .
j_gene: TRBJ2-1
d_gene: TRBD1
v_gene: TRBV7-6
CDR3aa: CASSLKLPGQGANEQFF
CDR3nt: TGTGCCAGCAGCTTAAAGTTACCTGGACAGGGTGCGAATGAGCAGTTCTTC

len: 14
abundance: .
j_gene: TRBJ2-3
d_gene: TRBD2
v_gene: TRBV6-6
CDR3aa: CASKIAGGTDTQYF
CDR3nt: TGTGCCAGCAAGATAGCGGGGGGTACAGATACGCAGTATTTT

len: 14
abundance: .
j_gene: TRBJ1-1
d_gene: .
v_gene: TRBV5-6
CDR3aa: CASRKQGFGAEAFF
CDR3nt: TGTGCCAGCAGGAAACAGGGTTTTGGCGCTGAAGCTTTCTTT

len: 15
abundance: .
j_gene: TRBJ2-3
d_gene: TRBD2
v_gene: TRBV3-1/TRBV3-2
CDR3aa: CASSLGLAGGGTQYF
CDR3nt: TGTGCCAGCAGCCTGGGACTAGCGGGAGGCGGAACGCAGTATTTT

len: 13
abundance: .
j_gene: TRBJ2-2
d_gene: .
v_gene: TRBV5-1
CDR3aa: CASSSGNTGELFF
CDR3nt: TGCGCCAGCAGCTCGGGGAACACCGGGGAGCTGTTTTTT

len: 17
abundance: .
j_gene: TRBJ1-5
d_gene: .
v_gene: TRBV7-2
CDR3aa: CASSLGPGTLGNQPQHF
CDR3nt: TGTGCCAGCAGCTTAGGACCCGGGACACTTGGTAATCAGCCCCAGCATTTT

len: 16
abundance: .
j_gene: TRBJ1-2
d_gene: TRBD1
v_gene: TRBV3-1/TRBV3-2
CDR3aa: CASSQGAGTGLYGYTF
CDR3nt: TGTGCCAGCAGCCAAGGGGCGGGGACAGGGCTCTATGGCTACACCTTC

len: 16
abundance: .
j_gene: TRBJ2-5
d_gene: TRBD1
v_gene: TRBV2
CDR3aa: CASSGRRDSPKETQYF
CDR3nt: TGTGCCAGCAGTGGAAGACGGGACAGTCCCAAAGAGACCCAGTACTTC

len: 16
abundance: .
j_gene: TRBJ1-6
d_gene: .
v_gene: TRBV28
CDR3aa: CASDRLLSSYNSPLHF
CDR3nt: TGTGCCAGCGACAGATTACTGAGCTCCTATAATTCACCCCTCCACTTT

len: 13
abundance: once
j_gene: TRBJ2-2
d_gene: TRBD1
v_gene: TRBV27
CDR3aa: CASSTRTGRELFF
CDR3nt: TGTGCCAGCAGTACCCGGACAGGTCGGGAGCTGTTTTTT

len: 18
abundance: once
j_gene: TRBJ2-4
d_gene: TRBD2
v_gene: TRBV2
CDR3aa: CASSPGLADVWAKNIQYF
CDR3nt: TGTGCCAGCAGCCCGGGACTAGCCGATGTTTGGGCCAAAAACATTCAGTACTTC

len: 14
abundance: .
j_gene: TRBJ2-1
d_gene: TRBD1
v_gene: TRBV12-5
CDR3aa: CASGLTGQFVEQFF
CDR3nt: TGTGCTAGTGGTTTGACGGGACAGTTCGTTGAGCAGTTCTTC

len: 13
abundance: .
j_gene: TRBJ1-2
d_gene: TRBD1
v_gene: TRBV29-1
CDR3aa: CSVSGQANYGYTF
CDR3nt: TGCAGCGTATCCGGACAGGCTAACTATGGCTACACCTTC

len: 12
abundance: .
j_gene: TRBJ1-1
d_gene: .
v_gene: TRBV5-8
CDR3aa: CASSLALAEAFF
CDR3nt: TGTGCCAGCAGCTTGGCCCTAGCGGAAGCTTTCTTT

len: 19
abundance: .
j_gene: TRBJ2-3
d_gene: TRBD2
v_gene: TRBV9
CDR3aa: CASSAPAGLAGVGTDTQYF
CDR3nt: TGTGCCAGCAGCGCTCCCGCGGGACTAGCGGGAGTCGGCACAGATACGCAGTATTTT

len: 13
abundance: .
j_gene: TRBJ2-1
d_gene: .
v_gene: TRBV4-3
CDR3aa: CASSQDFDNEQFF
CDR3nt: TGCGCCAGCAGCCAAGATTTCGACAATGAGCAGTTCTTC

len: 15
abundance: .
j_gene: TRBJ2-1
d_gene: TRBD1
v_gene: TRBV5-4
CDR3aa: CASSHRGSSYNEQFF
CDR3nt: TGTGCCAGCAGCCACAGGGGGAGCTCCTACAATGAGCAGTTCTTC